Included here is one T cell receptor beta chain sequence, with context. Its antigen is unknown. This sample is drawn from a study of cytomegalovirus exposure and HLA in healthy donors. Study-level points and caveats: Reportedly, cytomegalovirus status was diagnosed with high sensitivity and specificity.

With 60 Vbeta and 13 Jbeta primers, the PCR was carried out. As processed by the authors: A later analysis counted 80 million or so unique TCR beta chains, some 10 million shared. Using immunoSEQ multiplex PCR, the repertoire was profiled, and TCRdb retains in-frame clones only, with some absent. Clone size and the V and J calls come from that table; the DNA yielded D and trimming. The sample holds under 40,000 clones, roughly 79% seen once. This CDR3 region has 20 residues. Trimming took 3 bases from V and 8 from J, leaving 34 bases between them. Germline V gene lookup returns CDR1 SGHVS and CDR2 FQNEAQ.

This receptor was identified in a woman aged 40 to 50 in good health and CMV-seronegative. This chain joins TRBV7-8 and TRBJ1-2, with TRBD1 as a possible D gene (5 bases). The sequenced material came from PBMCs. The CDR3 is CASSLGRFGSIDRPFRGYTF. In nucleotides, the CDR3 is TGTGCCAGCAGCTTGGGGCGATTCGGGTCGATCGATCGCCCTTTCAGGGGCTACACCTTC.